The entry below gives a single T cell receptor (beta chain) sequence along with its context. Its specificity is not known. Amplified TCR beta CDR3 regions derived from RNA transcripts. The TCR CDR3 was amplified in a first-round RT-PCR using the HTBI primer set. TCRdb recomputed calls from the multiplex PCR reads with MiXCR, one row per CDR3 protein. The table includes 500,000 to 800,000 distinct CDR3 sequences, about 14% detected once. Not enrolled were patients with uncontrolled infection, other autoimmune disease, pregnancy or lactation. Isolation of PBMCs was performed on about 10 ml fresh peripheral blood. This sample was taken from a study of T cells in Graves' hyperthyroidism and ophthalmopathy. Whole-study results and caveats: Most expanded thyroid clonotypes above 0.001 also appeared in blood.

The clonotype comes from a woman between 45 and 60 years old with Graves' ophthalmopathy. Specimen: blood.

The CDR3 DNA reads TGCGCCAGCAGCCAAGTACCCGGGACAGGGGCTATCAATCAGCCCCAGCATTTT. Its protein is CASSQVPGTGAINQPQHF. The chain links TRBV4-1 to TRBJ1-5, with 10 bases identical to TRBD1. This CDR3 has 18 residues. Germline CDR1 and CDR2: MGHRA and YSYEKL. With V trimmed by 1 base and J by 3 bases, 9 bases remained unmatched.